This T cell receptor beta chain is drawn from a study of T cell changes during pregnancy in multiple sclerosis. Germline values: CDR1 SEHNR, CDR2 FQNEAQ (reference sequence). CDR3 size: 14 residues. Unmatched junction bases numbered 8, after V lost 7 bases and J lost 5 bases. The repertoire was sequenced with immunoSEQ multiplex PCR; TCRdb's copy has only in-frame clones and lacks some. The repertoire has around 50,000 clones, approximately 95% of them found once; the top ten carry 5.5% to 6%. The sequences come from CD8+ T cells from peripheral blood mononuclear cells, collected in the first trimester of pregnancy. The genes are TRBV7-9 and TRBJ2-1, with TRBD2 matching over 7 bases. The sequence was collected from a female donor with multiple sclerosis, enrolled in a pregnancy study. Here the CDR3 DNA reads TGTGCCAGCAACTCAGTTAGCGGGCACAATGAGCAGTTCTTC. It encodes CASNSVSGHNEQFF.